This TCR beta chain originates from a study of blood T cell repertoires in COVID-19. Study details: Acute and convalescent COVID-19 specimens originated in the United States, Italy and Spain. T cells, B-cell-depleted T cells, or PBMCs supplied cDNA or gDNA.

In the authors' workflow: Amplification of reference gene primers was used by the study to estimate nucleated cell counts. Sequencing was performed with immunoSEQ multiplex PCR; in TCRdb, only in-frame clones are kept and a portion is missing. The D gene and trimming were derived from the DNA, and the V and J assignments and clone size from that table. In the table there are 100,000 to 120,000 clones, roughly 80% of which are singletons. The receptor's source is a middle-aged man with acute or convalescent COVID-19. The material sequenced was peripheral blood.

DNA for the CDR3: TGTTCCTCGGACAGGGGGAACTACGAGCAGTACTTC. Translation: CSSDRGNYEQYF. The chain joins TRBV6-5 to TRBJ2-7; 10 bases map to TRBD1. The CDR3 is 12 amino acids. Germline V lookup: CDR1 MNHEY, CDR2 SVGAGI.